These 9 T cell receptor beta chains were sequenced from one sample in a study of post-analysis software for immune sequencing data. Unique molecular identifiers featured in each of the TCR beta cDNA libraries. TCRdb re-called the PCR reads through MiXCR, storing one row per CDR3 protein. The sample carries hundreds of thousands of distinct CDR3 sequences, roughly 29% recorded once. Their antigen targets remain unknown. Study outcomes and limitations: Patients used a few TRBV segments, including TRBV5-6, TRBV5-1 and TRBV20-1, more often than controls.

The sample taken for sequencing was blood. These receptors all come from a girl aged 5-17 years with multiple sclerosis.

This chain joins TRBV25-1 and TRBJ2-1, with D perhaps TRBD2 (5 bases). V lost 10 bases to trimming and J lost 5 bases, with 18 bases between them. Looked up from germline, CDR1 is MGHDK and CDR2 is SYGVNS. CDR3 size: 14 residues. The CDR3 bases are TGTGCCACGGACGGAGGCTGGGGTCACAATGAGCAGTTCTTC. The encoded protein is CATDGGWGHNEQFF.

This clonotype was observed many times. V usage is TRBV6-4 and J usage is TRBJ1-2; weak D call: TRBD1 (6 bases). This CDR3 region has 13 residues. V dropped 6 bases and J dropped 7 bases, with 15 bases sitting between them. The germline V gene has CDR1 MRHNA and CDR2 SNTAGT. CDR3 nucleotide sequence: TGTGCCAGCAGCCGGGACTTAGGGGGTGGCTACACCTTC. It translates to CASSRDLGGGYTF.

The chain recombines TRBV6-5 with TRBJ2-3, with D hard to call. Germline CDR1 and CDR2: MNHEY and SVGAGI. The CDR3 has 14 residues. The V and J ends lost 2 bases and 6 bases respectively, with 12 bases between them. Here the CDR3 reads CASSYDWQTDTQYF. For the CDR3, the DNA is TGTGCCAGCAGTTACGATTGGCAGACCGATACGCAGTATTTT.

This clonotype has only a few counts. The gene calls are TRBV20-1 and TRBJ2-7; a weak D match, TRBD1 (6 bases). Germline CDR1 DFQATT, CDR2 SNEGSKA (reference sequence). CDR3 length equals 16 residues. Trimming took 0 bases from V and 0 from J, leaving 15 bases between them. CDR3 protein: CSARDRDRFSSYEQYF. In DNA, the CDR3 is TGCAGTGCTAGAGACCGAGACAGGTTTAGCTCCTACGAGCAGTACTTC.

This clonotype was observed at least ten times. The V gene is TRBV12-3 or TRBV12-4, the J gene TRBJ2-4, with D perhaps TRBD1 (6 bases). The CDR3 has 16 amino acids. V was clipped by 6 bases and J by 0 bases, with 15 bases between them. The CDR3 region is CASRQGTNLAKNIQYF. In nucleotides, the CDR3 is TGTGCCAGCAGGCAGGGGACAAATCTAGCCAAAAACATTCAGTACTTC.

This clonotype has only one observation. For the CDR3, the DNA is TGCGCCAGCAGCTTGGTGGCGGGGGAGGCCTACAATGAGCAGTTCTTC. Translating it yields CASSLVAGEAYNEQFF. This chain connects TRBV5-1 to TRBJ2-1, with 7 bases matching TRBD2. Germline CDR1 and CDR2: SGHRS and YFSETQ. V dropped 0 bases and J dropped 2; count of bases not matched to a gene: 5. The CDR3 is 16 residues long.

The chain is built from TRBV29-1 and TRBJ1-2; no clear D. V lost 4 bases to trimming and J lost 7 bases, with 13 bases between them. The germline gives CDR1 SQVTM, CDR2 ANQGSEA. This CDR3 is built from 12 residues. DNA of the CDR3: TGCAGCGTTGTCCTACGGGCCGGTGGCTACACCTTC. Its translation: CSVVLRAGGYTF.

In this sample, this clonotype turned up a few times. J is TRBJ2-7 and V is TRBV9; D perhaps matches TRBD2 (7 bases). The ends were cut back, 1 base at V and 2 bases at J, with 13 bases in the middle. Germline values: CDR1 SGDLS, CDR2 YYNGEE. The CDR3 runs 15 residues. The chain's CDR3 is CASSVQAGHTYEQYF. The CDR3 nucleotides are TGTGCCAGCAGCGTACAAGCGGGACATACCTACGAGCAGTACTTC.

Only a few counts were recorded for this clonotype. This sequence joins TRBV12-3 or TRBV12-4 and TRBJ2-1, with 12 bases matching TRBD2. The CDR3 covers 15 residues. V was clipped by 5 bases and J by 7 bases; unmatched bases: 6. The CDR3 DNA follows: TGTGCCAGCAGTGGGCCGGGACTAGCGGGTAATGAGCAGTTCTTC. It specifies CASSGPGLAGNEQFF.